A selection of T cell receptor beta chains follows, all from one sample in a study of human T cells and chemical hapten exposure. MiXCR, run by TCRdb on the RACE reads, gives a single entry per CDR3 protein. The table has some 60,000 distinct CDR3 sequences, roughly 10% seen once. This specimen consisted of whole blood, obtained in connection with sensitization to the hapten diphenylcyclopropenone (DPC). The receptors derive from a woman in her thirties or forties with alopecia areata. Some clones in this sample may be carry-over from other donors' samples. Both conserved end residues are part of each CDR3. The D gene is left open where the match is weak. The size of a clone is reported for some rows only, either as once, few or many, or as a class for expanded clones.

J gene: TRBJ2-3; V gene: TRBV23-1; D gene: .; clone size: few; CDR3 protein: CARSAGPPTDTQYF; CDR3 DNA: TGCGCGAGGAGTGCGGGGCCTCCCACAGATACGCAGTATTTT
J gene: TRBJ2-3; V gene: TRBV20-1; D gene: TRBD2; clone size: .; CDR3 protein: CSARTSGESTDTQYF; CDR3 DNA: TGCAGTGCTCGGACTAGCGGGGAAAGCACAGATACGCAGTATTTT
J gene: TRBJ2-7; V gene: TRBV18; D gene: .; clone size: .; CDR3 protein: CASSPPSCYEQYF; CDR3 DNA: TGTGCCAGCTCACCACCGTCCTGCTACGAGCAGTACTTC
J gene: TRBJ2-7; V gene: TRBV11-2; D gene: .; clone size: .; CDR3 protein: CASSKHRVDSSYEQYF; CDR3 DNA: TGTGCCAGCAGCAAGCATAGGGTGGATAGCTCCTACGAGCAGTACTTC
J gene: TRBJ2-1; V gene: TRBV20-1; D gene: .; clone size: many; CDR3 protein: CSARDRAMEIF; CDR3 DNA: TGCAGTGCTAGAGATAGGGCCATGGAGATCTTC
J gene: TRBJ2-1; V gene: TRBV7-8; D gene: .; clone size: many; CDR3 protein: CASSKDLPSYNEQFF; CDR3 DNA: TGTGCCAGCAGCAAGGACCTTCCATCCTACAATGAGCAGTTCTTC
J gene: TRBJ1-2; V gene: TRBV7-9; D gene: TRBD1; clone size: .; CDR3 protein: CASSGQGNNYGYTF; CDR3 DNA: TGTGCCAGCAGCGGACAGGGTAACAACTATGGCTACACCTTC
J gene: TRBJ2-7; V gene: TRBV20-1; D gene: TRBD1; clone size: few; CDR3 protein: CSAPWTGYEQYF; CDR3 DNA: TGCAGTGCCCCCTGGACAGGCTACGAGCAGTACTTC
J gene: TRBJ2-7; V gene: TRBV7-2; D gene: .; clone size: .; CDR3 protein: CASSSGPEQYF; CDR3 DNA: TGTGCCAGCAGCTCGGGCCCCGAGCAGTACTTC
J gene: TRBJ1-1; V gene: TRBV20-1; D gene: TRBD1; clone size: many; CDR3 protein: CSAQDRGRTEAFF; CDR3 DNA: TGCAGTGCTCAGGACAGGGGAAGGACTGAAGCTTTCTTT
J gene: TRBJ1-4; V gene: TRBV7-2; D gene: .; clone size: .; CDR3 protein: CASSLRAAEKLFF; CDR3 DNA: TGTGCCAGCAGCTTAAGGGCGGCGGAAAAACTGTTTTTT
J gene: TRBJ2-2; V gene: TRBV12-3/TRBV12-4; D gene: .; clone size: .; CDR3 protein: CASGGGGNTGELFF; CDR3 DNA: TGTGCCAGCGGGGGCGGCGGGAACACCGGGGAGCTGTTTTTT
J gene: TRBJ2-5; V gene: TRBV20-1; D gene: .; clone size: .; CDR3 protein: CSARQGGETQYF; CDR3 DNA: TGCAGTGCTAGACAGGGTGGAGAGACCCAGTACTTC
J gene: TRBJ2-7; V gene: TRBV2; D gene: .; clone size: many; CDR3 protein: CASSETRLLRNEQYF; CDR3 DNA: TGTGCCAGCAGTGAAACTCGACTCCTCAGAAACGAGCAGTACTTC
J gene: TRBJ2-3; V gene: TRBV12-3/TRBV12-4; D gene: TRBD2; clone size: many; CDR3 protein: CASSRTSGGLTDTQYF; CDR3 DNA: TGTGCCAGCAGCCGAACTAGCGGGGGTCTCACAGATACGCAGTATTTT
J gene: TRBJ1-4; V gene: TRBV4-1; D gene: TRBD1; clone size: many; CDR3 protein: CASSKREGAGEKLFF; CDR3 DNA: TGCGCCAGCAGCAAAAGGGAGGGGGCTGGAGAAAAACTGTTTTTT
J gene: TRBJ2-7; V gene: TRBV5-6; D gene: .; clone size: .; CDR3 protein: CASSPRTGGALAGGGSEQYF; CDR3 DNA: TGTGCCAGCAGCCCTAGGACAGGGGGCGCGTTAGCGGGAGGAGGGAGCGAGCAGTACTTC
J gene: TRBJ1-1; V gene: TRBV28; D gene: .; clone size: few; CDR3 protein: CASSSSLGIEAFF; CDR3 DNA: TGTGCCAGCAGTTCCTCGTTGGGCATTGAAGCTTTCTTT
J gene: TRBJ2-1; V gene: TRBV20-1; D gene: .; clone size: many; CDR3 protein: CSAQSRQGHGQFF; CDR3 DNA: TGCAGTGCTCAATCCCGTCAGGGGCACGGGCAGTTCTTC
J gene: TRBJ1-4; V gene: TRBV27; D gene: .; clone size: many; CDR3 protein: CASSFRRAGEKLFF; CDR3 DNA: TGTGCCAGCAGTTTCCGCAGGGCTGGTGAAAAACTGTTTTTT
J gene: TRBJ2-3; V gene: TRBV7-9; D gene: .; clone size: many; CDR3 protein: CASSYPSGGGTDTQYF; CDR3 DNA: TGTGCCAGCAGCTACCCCTCCGGGGGCGGCACAGATACGCAGTATTTT
J gene: TRBJ1-4; V gene: TRBV9; D gene: .; clone size: many; CDR3 protein: CASSVGGTGEKLFF; CDR3 DNA: TGTGCCAGCAGCGTAGGAGGGACGGGTGAAAAACTGTTTTTT
J gene: TRBJ2-1; V gene: TRBV19; D gene: .; clone size: .; CDR3 protein: CASRDSPTGSYNEQFF; CDR3 DNA: TGTGCCAGTAGGGACTCCCCGACTGGTTCCTACAATGAGCAGTTCTTC
J gene: TRBJ2-1; V gene: TRBV5-1; D gene: TRBD2; clone size: .; CDR3 protein: CASSPGLAPNNEQFF; CDR3 DNA: TGCGCCAGCAGCCCGGGACTAGCGCCGAACAATGAGCAGTTCTTC
J gene: TRBJ2-1; V gene: TRBV19; D gene: TRBD1; clone size: many; CDR3 protein: CASSMARTGVRSSYNEQFF; CDR3 DNA: TGTGCCAGTAGTATGGCTCGGACAGGGGTAAGAAGCTCCTACAATGAGCAGTTCTTC
J gene: TRBJ2-3; V gene: TRBV7-2; D gene: .; clone size: many; CDR3 protein: CASSSPVWGSGTDTQYF; CDR3 DNA: TGTGCCAGCAGCTCACCCGTCTGGGGGAGTGGCACAGATACGCAGTATTTT
J gene: TRBJ2-2; V gene: TRBV7-2; D gene: TRBD2; clone size: few; CDR3 protein: CASSSLPGGVTGELFF; CDR3 DNA: TGTGCCAGCAGCTCCCTTCCGGGAGGTGTTACCGGGGAGCTGTTTTTT
J gene: TRBJ1-1; V gene: TRBV4-3; D gene: TRBD1; clone size: few; CDR3 protein: CASSQDYGQGGNTEAFF; CDR3 DNA: TGCGCCAGCAGCCAAGATTATGGACAGGGAGGCAACACTGAAGCTTTCTTT
J gene: TRBJ1-1; V gene: TRBV6-5; D gene: TRBD1; clone size: .; CDR3 protein: CASSRTGVGEAFF; CDR3 DNA: TGTGCCAGCAGTCGGACAGGGGTTGGTGAAGCTTTCTTT
J gene: TRBJ2-1; V gene: TRBV18; D gene: TRBD2; clone size: many; CDR3 protein: CASSPLASGFSYNEQFF; CDR3 DNA: TGTGCCAGCTCACCCCTGGCTAGCGGCTTTTCCTACAATGAGCAGTTCTTC
J gene: TRBJ2-7; V gene: TRBV19; D gene: .; clone size: many; CDR3 protein: CASKWDKDSYEQYF; CDR3 DNA: TGTGCCAGTAAGTGGGACAAAGACTCCTACGAGCAGTACTTC
J gene: TRBJ1-4; V gene: TRBV9; D gene: .; clone size: many; CDR3 protein: CASSVVPDEKLFF; CDR3 DNA: TGTGCCAGCAGCGTAGTGCCTGATGAAAAACTGTTTTTT
J gene: TRBJ1-5; V gene: TRBV18; D gene: .; clone size: .; CDR3 protein: CASSPYGEVNQPQHF; CDR3 DNA: TGTGCCAGCTCACCATACGGGGAAGTGAATCAGCCCCAGCATTTT
J gene: TRBJ1-5; V gene: TRBV4-2; D gene: .; clone size: .; CDR3 protein: CASSQGGLQHF; CDR3 DNA: TGTGCCAGCAGCCAAGGAGGACTCCAGCATTTT
J gene: TRBJ2-1; V gene: TRBV29-1; D gene: .; clone size: .; CDR3 protein: CSVRDSGYNEQFF; CDR3 DNA: TGCAGCGTTAGGGACTCAGGCTACAATGAGCAGTTCTTC
J gene: TRBJ1-5; V gene: TRBV7-2; D gene: .; clone size: .; CDR3 protein: CASSPRRGGSNQPQHF; CDR3 DNA: TGTGCCAGCAGTCCCCGACGGGGGGGAAGCAATCAGCCCCAGCATTTT
J gene: TRBJ1-3; V gene: TRBV15; D gene: .; clone size: few; CDR3 protein: CATSGDTRSGNTIYF; CDR3 DNA: TGTGCCACCAGCGGGGACACCCGCTCTGGAAACACCATATATTTT
J gene: TRBJ2-7; V gene: TRBV27; D gene: TRBD1; clone size: .; CDR3 protein: CASSWGRGRHEQYF; CDR3 DNA: TGTGCCAGCAGTTGGGGCAGGGGGCGACACGAGCAGTACTTC
J gene: TRBJ1-5; V gene: TRBV20-1; D gene: .; clone size: many; CDR3 protein: CSASFVGTGNQPQHF; CDR3 DNA: TGCAGTGCTAGCTTTGTCGGGACGGGCAATCAGCCCCAGCATTTT
J gene: TRBJ2-7; V gene: TRBV20-1; D gene: .; clone size: many; CDR3 protein: CSARIGPGTVSYEQYF; CDR3 DNA: TGCAGTGCTAGGATAGGCCCCGGGACGGTCTCCTACGAGCAGTACTTC
J gene: TRBJ2-1; V gene: TRBV5-1; D gene: .; clone size: many; CDR3 protein: CASSLEAGQTHKSSYNEQFF; CDR3 DNA: TGCGCCAGCAGCTTGGAGGCAGGTCAAACTCACAAGAGCTCCTACAATGAGCAGTTCTTC
J gene: TRBJ2-3; V gene: TRBV19; D gene: .; clone size: .; CDR3 protein: CASKMLPSTDTQYF; CDR3 DNA: TGTGCCAGTAAAATGCTTCCTAGCACAGATACGCAGTATTTT
J gene: TRBJ2-7; V gene: TRBV10-3; D gene: TRBD1; clone size: .; CDR3 protein: CAIRYRDSYPEQYF; CDR3 DNA: TGTGCCATCAGATACCGGGACAGCTATCCTGAGCAGTACTTC